What follows describes a single TCR beta chain. Its specificity is unknown. The sample belongs to a study of T cell responses to AZD1222 COVID-19 vaccine. Study results and limitations: Unmutated variant regions are reportedly targeted by nearly half of spike-specific TCRs. White British ancestry dominated among donors, who included more females, and clonal diversity was possibly underestimated. The study identified only five to seven AZD1222 recipients as seropositive at baseline.

Germline CDR1 is SGHAT and CDR2 is FQNNGV. Trimming removed 5 bases from V and 1 base from J, with 17 bases in between. CDR3 size: 16 residues. The method was immunoSEQ multiplex PCR; TCRdb's version includes in-frame clones alone and lacks a portion of them. Found here are roughly 99,000 clones, over 80% of them singletons; the top ten hold roughly 5.6%. The receptor comes from an adult who received the AZD1222 COVID-19 vaccine. V usage is TRBV11-2 and J usage is TRBJ1-2; perhaps TRBD1 as D (5 bases). Source: peripheral blood, taken 28 days after the second AZD1222 dose. The CDR3 sequence: CASSGGRQFSNYGYTF. The CDR3 DNA follows: TGTGCCAGCAGCGGGGGGAGACAGTTCAGTAACTATGGCTACACCTTC. The full variable domain, its missing parts supplied by reference TRBV11-2 and TRBJ1-2, is EAGVAQSPRYKIIEKRQSVAFWCNPISGHATLYWYQQILGQGPKLLIQFQNNGVVDDSQLPKDRFSAERLKGVDSTLKIQPAKLEDSAVYLCASSGGRQFSNYGYTFGSGTRLTVV.